These T cell receptor beta chains were read from a single sample in a study of blood T cell repertoires in COVID-19. Some clones are missing from TCRdb's copy, which holds only in-frame ones; the method was immunoSEQ multiplex PCR. Of some 180,000 clones detected, approximately 92% appear once; the ten largest clones hold around 0.53%. The sequenced sample was peripheral blood. Receptors originate from a man aged 50-59 years with acute or convalescent COVID-19. Both conserved end residues are part of each CDR3.

TRBJ2-5	TRBV18	CASSPRLAGVGTQYF
TRBJ2-7	TRBV14	CASSWGTGITYEQYF
TRBJ2-3	TRBV6-1	CASSEWTTSTDTQYF
TRBJ1-6	TRBV5-6	CASSLRDRGANSPLHF
TRBJ1-2	TRBV28	CASRSGGTGYTF
TRBJ2-7	TRBV5-1	CASSLARGSVYEQYF
TRBJ2-3	TRBV6-5	CASSLAGSTDTQYF
TRBJ1-1	TRBV27	CASRKPGQNTEAFF
TRBJ1-6	TRBV6-5	CASSHRQDNSPLHF
TRBJ2-5	TRBV27	CASRSLTLPGETQYF
TRBJ2-1	TRBV4-1	CASSHGLAGGPKFF
TRBJ2-5	TRBV11-2	CASSLGTIPQETQYF
TRBJ2-7	TRBV21-1	CASSTTSGRAGEQYF
TRBJ1-2	TRBV9	CASSGGQGRGYTF
TRBJ1-1	TRBV27	CASSWDTNTEAFF
TRBJ2-5	TRBV7-9	CASSFQGGSETQYF
TRBJ2-3	TRBV30	CAWSVNSPTDTQYF
TRBJ1-5	TRBV30	CAWSAGTSNQPQHF
TRBJ1-2	TRBV29-1	CSVGTRGGYYGYTF
TRBJ2-7	TRBV7-9	CASSFAIAGGTYEQYF
TRBJ1-5	TRBV5-1	CASSAGTGDNQPQHF
TRBJ2-4	TRBV19	CASSIFSSGDIQYF